This TCR beta chain was sequenced during a study of T cells in Graves' hyperthyroidism and ophthalmopathy. The CDR3 has 14 amino acids. In germline, CDR1 is LGHDT, CDR2 YNNKEL (reference sequence). Between the trimmed V and J ends, which lost 1 base and 10 bases, there was a span of 16 bases. This clonotype has more than one count but fewer than ten. RNA transcripts were the template for amplifying TCR beta CDR3 regions. During a first-round RT-PCR of the TCR CDR3, the HTBI primer set was used. TCRdb processed the multiplex PCR reads anew with MiXCR; each CDR3 protein has one entry. The sample has 660,000 or so distinct CDR3 sequences; more than 20% are singletons.

This receptor was identified in a young man with Graves' ophthalmopathy. V usage is TRBV3-1 and J usage is TRBJ1-1; weak D call: TRBD1 (5 bases). The material sequenced was blood. The CDR3: CASSQVAGEIGAFF. The CDR3 region has the DNA TGTGCCAGCAGCCAAGTTGCGGGGGAGATAGGAGCTTTCTTT.